Sequencing of this T cell receptor (beta chain) was carried out in a study of blood T cell repertoires in COVID-19. For the study at large: Nucleic acid was either cDNA or gDNA, and it came from T cells, B-cell-depleted T cells, or PBMCs.

The V end was cut by 0 bases, the J end by 8 bases, with 8 bases between. From germline, CDR1 is SGHRS and CDR2 YFSETQ. The CDR3 totals 13 residues. Using immunoSEQ multiplex PCR, the repertoire was profiled, and TCRdb retains in-frame clones only, with some absent. This table holds 150,000 to 200,000 clones, approximately 92% found once. With respect to this clone: This CDR3 is also generated by other DNA sequences in the sample.

This sequence was found in a woman aged 50 to 65 with acute or convalescent COVID-19. The sample consisted of peripheral blood. The chain recombines TRBV5-1 with TRBJ1-4; tentatively, D is TRBD1 (5 bases). CDR3 loop: CASSLGQGEKLFF. DNA of the CDR3: TGCGCCAGCAGCTTGGGGCAGGGAGAAAAACTGTTTTTT. Variable domain in full (rest from reference TRBV5-1 and TRBJ1-4): KAGVTQTPRYLIKTRGQQVTLSCSPISGHRSVSWYQQTPGQGLQFLFEYFSETQRNKGNFPGRFSGRQFSNSRSEMNVSTLELGDSALYLCASSLGQGEKLFFGSGTQLSVL.